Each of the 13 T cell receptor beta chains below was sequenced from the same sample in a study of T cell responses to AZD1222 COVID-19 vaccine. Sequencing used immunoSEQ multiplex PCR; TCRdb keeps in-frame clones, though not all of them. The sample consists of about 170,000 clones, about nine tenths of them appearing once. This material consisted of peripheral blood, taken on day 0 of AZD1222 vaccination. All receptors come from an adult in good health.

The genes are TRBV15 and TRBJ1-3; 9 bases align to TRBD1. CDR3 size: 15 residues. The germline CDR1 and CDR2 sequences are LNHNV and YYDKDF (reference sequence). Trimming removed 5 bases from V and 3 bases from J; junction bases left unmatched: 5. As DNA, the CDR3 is TGTGCCACCAGCTGGACAGGGGCTGGTGGAAACACCATATATTTT. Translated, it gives CATSWTGAGGNTIYF. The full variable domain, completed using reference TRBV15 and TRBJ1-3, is DAMVIQNPRYQVTQFGKPVTLSCSQTLNHNVMYWYQQKSSQAPKLLFHYYDKDFNNEADTPDNFQSRRPNTSFCFLDIRSPGLGDTAMYLCATSWTGAGGNTIYFGEGSWLTVV.

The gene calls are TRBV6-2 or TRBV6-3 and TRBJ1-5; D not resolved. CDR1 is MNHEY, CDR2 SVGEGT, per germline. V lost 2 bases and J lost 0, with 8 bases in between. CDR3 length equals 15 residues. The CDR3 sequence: CASSYTVHSNQPQHF. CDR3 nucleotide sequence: TGTGCCAGCAGTTACACGGTCCATAGCAATCAGCCCCAGCATTTT.

The CDR3 protein is CASSLPVRGGYTF. As DNA, the CDR3 is TGTGCCAGCAGCTTGCCCGTCAGGGGTGGCTACACCTTC. V gene TRBV5-6 combines with J gene TRBJ1-2; D perhaps matches TRBD1 (6 bases). This CDR3 region has 13 residues. CDR1 SGHDT and CDR2 YYEEEE come from the germline V gene. The ends were cut back, 1 base at V and 7 bases at J, with 11 bases in the middle.

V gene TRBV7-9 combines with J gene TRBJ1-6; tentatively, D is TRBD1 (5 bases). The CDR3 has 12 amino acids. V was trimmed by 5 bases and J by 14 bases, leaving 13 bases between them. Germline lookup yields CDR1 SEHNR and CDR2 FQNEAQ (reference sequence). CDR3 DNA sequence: TGTGCCAGCAGCCTTGGACATCTGGCCCTCCACTTT. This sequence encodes CASSLGHLALHF.

CDR3 sequence: CASSTGGQNNQPQHF. As DNA, the CDR3 is TGTGCCAGTAGTACGGGAGGACAGAACAATCAGCCCCAGCATTTT. The rearrangement uses TRBV19 and TRBJ1-5; possible D gene TRBD1, 6 bases. The CDR3 length is 15 residues. V gave up 4 bases and J gave up 3 bases, with 13 bases separating them. Germline lookup yields CDR1 LNHDA and CDR2 SQIVND (reference sequence).

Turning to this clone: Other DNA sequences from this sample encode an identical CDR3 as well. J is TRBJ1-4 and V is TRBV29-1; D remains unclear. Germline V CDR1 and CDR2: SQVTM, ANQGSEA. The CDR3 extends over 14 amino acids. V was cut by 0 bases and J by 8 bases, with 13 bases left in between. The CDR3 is CSVEDGGLSEKLFF. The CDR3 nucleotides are TGCAGCGTTGAAGACGGAGGTTTGAGCGAAAAACTGTTTTTT.

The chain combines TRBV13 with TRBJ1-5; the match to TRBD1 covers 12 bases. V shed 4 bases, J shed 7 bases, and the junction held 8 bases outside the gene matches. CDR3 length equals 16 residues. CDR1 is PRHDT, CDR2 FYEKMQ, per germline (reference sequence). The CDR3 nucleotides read TGTGCCAGCAGCTCCAGCCGGGACAGGGGGCCCCAGCCCCAGCATTTT. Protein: CASSSSRDRGPQPQHF. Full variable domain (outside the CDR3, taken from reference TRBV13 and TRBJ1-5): AAGVIQSPRHLIKEKRETATLKCYPIPRHDTVYWYQQGPGQDPQFLISFYEKMQSDKGSIPDRFSAQQFSDYHSELNMSSLELGDSALYFCASSSSRDRGPQPQHFGDGTRLSIL.

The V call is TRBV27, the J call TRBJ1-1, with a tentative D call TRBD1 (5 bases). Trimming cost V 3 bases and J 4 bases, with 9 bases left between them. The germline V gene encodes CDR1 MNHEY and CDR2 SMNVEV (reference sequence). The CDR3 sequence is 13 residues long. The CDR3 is CASSLSGRTEAFF. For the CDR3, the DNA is TGTGCCAGCAGTTTGTCAGGGCGCACTGAAGCTTTCTTT.

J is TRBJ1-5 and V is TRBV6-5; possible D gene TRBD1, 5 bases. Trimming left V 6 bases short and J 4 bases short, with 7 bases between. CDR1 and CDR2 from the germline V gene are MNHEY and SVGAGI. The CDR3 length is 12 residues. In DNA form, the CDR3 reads TGTGCCAGCAGAGGGGAAAATCAGCCCCAGCATTTT. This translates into CASRGENQPQHF.

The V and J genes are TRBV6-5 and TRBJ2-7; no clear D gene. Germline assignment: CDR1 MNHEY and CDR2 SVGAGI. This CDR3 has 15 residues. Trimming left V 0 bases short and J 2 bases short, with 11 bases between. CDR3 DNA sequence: TGTGCCAGCAGTTACTCGGGGTTAGGCACCTACGAGCAGTACTTC. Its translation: CASSYSGLGTYEQYF.

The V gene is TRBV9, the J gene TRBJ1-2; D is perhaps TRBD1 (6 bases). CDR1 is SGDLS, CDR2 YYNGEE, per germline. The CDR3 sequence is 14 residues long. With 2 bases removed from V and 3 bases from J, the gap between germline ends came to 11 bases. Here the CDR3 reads CASSVGQSDYGYTF. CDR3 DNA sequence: TGTGCCAGCAGCGTGGGACAATCTGACTATGGCTACACCTTC.

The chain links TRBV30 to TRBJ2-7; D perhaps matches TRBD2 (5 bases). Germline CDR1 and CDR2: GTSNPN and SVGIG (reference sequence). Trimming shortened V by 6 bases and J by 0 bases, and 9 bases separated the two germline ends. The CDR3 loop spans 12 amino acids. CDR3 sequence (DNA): TGTGCCTGCGGGGAGAGCTCCTACGAGCAGTACTTC. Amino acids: CACGESSYEQYF.

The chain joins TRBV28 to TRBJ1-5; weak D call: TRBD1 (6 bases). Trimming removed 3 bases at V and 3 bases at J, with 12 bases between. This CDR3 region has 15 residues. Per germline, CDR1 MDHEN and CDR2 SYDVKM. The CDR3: CASSFLGGLNQPQHF. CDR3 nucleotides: TGTGCCAGCAGTTTCTTGGGGGGGCTCAATCAGCCCCAGCATTTT.